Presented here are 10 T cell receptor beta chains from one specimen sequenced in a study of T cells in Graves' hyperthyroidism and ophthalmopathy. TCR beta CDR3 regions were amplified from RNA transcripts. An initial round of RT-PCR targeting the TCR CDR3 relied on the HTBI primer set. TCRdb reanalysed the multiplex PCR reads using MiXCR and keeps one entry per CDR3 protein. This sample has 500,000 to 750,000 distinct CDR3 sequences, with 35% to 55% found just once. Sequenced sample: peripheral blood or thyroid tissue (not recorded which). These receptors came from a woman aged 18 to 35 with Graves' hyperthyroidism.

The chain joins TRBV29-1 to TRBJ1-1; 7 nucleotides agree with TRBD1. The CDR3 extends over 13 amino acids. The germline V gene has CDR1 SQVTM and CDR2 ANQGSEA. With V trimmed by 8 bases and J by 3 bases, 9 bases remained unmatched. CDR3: CSHFLTGYTEAFF. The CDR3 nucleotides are TGCAGCCATTTCTTGACAGGGTACACTGAAGCTTTCTTT.

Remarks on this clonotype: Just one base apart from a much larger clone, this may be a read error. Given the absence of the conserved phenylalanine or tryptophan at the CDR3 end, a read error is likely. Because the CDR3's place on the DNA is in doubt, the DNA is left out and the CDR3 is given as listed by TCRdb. The CDR3 is CASSESPVDAFS. This chain links TRBV10-2 with TRBJ2-7. With termini counted, the CDR3 has 12 amino acids. Germline CDR1 is WSHSY and CDR2 is SAAADI.

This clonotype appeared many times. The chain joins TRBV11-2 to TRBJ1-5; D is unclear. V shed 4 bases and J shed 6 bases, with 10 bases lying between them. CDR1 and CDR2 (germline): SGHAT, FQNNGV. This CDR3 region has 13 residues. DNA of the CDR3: TGTGCCAGCAGCTCCCGGGAGAGTCAGCCCCAGCATTTT. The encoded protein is CASSSRESQPQHF.

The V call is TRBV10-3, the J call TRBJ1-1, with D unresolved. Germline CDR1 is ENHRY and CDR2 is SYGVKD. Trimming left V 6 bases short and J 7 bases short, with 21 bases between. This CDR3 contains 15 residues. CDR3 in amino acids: CAIRPSGSSYNEAFF. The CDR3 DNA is TGTGCCATCAGACCTAGCGGGAGCTCCTACAATGAAGCTTTCTTT.

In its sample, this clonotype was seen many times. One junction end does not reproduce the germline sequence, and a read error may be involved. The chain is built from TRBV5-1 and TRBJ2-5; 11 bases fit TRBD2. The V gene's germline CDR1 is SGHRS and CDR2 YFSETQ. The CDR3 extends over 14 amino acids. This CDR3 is CASSLAGGQETQYF. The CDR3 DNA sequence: TGTGCCAGCAGCTTAGCGGGGGGGCAAGAGACCCAGTACTTC.

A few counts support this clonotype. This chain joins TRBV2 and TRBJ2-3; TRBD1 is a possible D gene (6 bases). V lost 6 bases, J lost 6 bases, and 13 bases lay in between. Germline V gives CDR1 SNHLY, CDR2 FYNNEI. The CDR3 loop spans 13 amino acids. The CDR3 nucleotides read TGTGCCAGCAGCGAGGGGCAGGGGGATACGCAGTATTTT. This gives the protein CASSEGQGDTQYF.

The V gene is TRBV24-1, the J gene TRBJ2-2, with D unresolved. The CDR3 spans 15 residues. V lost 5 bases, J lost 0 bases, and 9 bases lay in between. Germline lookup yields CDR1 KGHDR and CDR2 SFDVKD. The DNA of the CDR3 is TGTGCCACCAGTGCCGGCAGAACGAACACCGGGGAGCTGTTTTTT. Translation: CATSAGRTNTGELFF.

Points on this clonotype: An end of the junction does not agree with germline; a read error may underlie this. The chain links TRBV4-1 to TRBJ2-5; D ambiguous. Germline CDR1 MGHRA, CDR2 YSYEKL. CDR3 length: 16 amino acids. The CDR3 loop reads CASSRLVGRIQKTQYF. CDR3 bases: TGCGCCAGCAGCCGATTGGTGGGCCGAATCCAAAAGACCCAGTACTTC.

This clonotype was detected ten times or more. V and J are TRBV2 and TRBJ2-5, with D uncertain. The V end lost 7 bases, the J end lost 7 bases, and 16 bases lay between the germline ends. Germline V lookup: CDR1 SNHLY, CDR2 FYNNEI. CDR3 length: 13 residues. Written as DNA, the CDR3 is TGTGCCAGCATCCGAGACCCCTTGGGGACCCAGTACTTC. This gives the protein CASIRDPLGTQYF. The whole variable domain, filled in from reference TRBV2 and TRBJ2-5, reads EPEVTQTPSHQVTQMGQEVILRCVPISNHLYFYWYRQILGQKVEFLVSFYNNEISEKSEIFDDQFSVERPDGSNFTLKIRSTKLEDSAMYFCASIRDPLGTQYFGPGTRLLVL.

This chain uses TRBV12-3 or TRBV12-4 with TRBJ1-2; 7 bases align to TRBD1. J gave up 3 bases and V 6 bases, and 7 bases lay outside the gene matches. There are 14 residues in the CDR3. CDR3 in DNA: TGTGCCAGCAGCTCGGACAGGCTAGACTATGGCTACACCTTC. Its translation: CASSSDRLDYGYTF.